Shown below are 18 T cell receptor beta chains from a single sample sequenced in a study of blood T cell repertoires in COVID-19. Libraries were prepared by immunoSEQ multiplex PCR; TCRdb keeps only in-frame clonotypes and omits some of them. This sample has about 250,000 clones, with 75% to 90% found just once. The sequenced sample consisted of PBMCs or T cells enriched from blood (not recorded which). Receptors were obtained from a woman between 40 and 50 years old who had been exposed to COVID-19.

This chain connects TRBV11-2 to TRBJ2-1, with D hard to call. The germline V gene encodes CDR1 SGHAT and CDR2 FQNNGV. V gave up 2 bases and J gave up 7 bases, with 9 bases separating them. The CDR3 consists of 13 residues. The CDR3 here is CASSLSTRNEQFF. The CDR3 bases are TGTGCCAGCAGCTTATCTACGCGGAATGAGCAGTTCTTC.

This clone was recorded only once. This rearrangement joins TRBV2 to TRBJ1-2; 7 nucleotides line up with TRBD1. This CDR3 has 12 residues. Germline assignment: CDR1 SNHLY and CDR2 FYNNEI. The V gene end was trimmed by 8 bases and the J gene end by 7 bases; junction bases not matched to a gene: 7. The CDR3 loop reads CASEGQAGGYTF. For the CDR3, the DNA is TGTGCCAGCGAAGGACAGGCCGGTGGCTACACCTTC.

This clone was counted only a few times. V is TRBV7-9 and J is TRBJ1-2; D uncertain. V was pared by 5 bases and J by 0 bases, with 10 bases between. The CDR3 has 14 amino acids. The germline V gene has CDR1 SEHNR and CDR2 FQNEAQ (reference sequence). CDR3 DNA: TGTGCCAGCAGCCGAGCGGTATCTAACTATGGCTACACCTTC. Its protein product is CASSRAVSNYGYTF.

This clone was picked up a small number of times. The chain employs TRBV9 and TRBJ1-1; 8 nucleotides match TRBD1. This CDR3 contains 13 residues. The V and J ends lost 2 bases and 5 bases, in that order; junction bases with no gene match: 2. Germline CDR1 and CDR2: SGDLS and YYNGEE. The CDR3 DNA follows: TGTGCCAGCAGCGTCAGGGGGCGAACTGAAGCTTTCTTT. Translating gives CASSVRGRTEAFF. The full variable domain, rest sourced from reference TRBV9 and TRBJ1-1, is DSGVTQTPKHLITATGQRVTLRCSPRSGDLSVYWYQQSLDQGLQFLIQYYNGEERAKGNILERFSAQQFPDLHSELNLSSLELGDSALYFCASSVRGRTEAFFGQGTRLTVV.

On this clone itself: The junction departs from germline at one end; a sequencing error may be responsible. V is TRBV5-1 and J is TRBJ1-2; perhaps TRBD1 as D (6 bases). Germline CDR1 and CDR2: SGHRS and YFSETQ. The CDR3 is 15 amino acids. CDR3 nucleotides: TGTGCCAGCAGCCAAGACAGGAGCCGGGTTCTTGGCTACACCTTC. Translation: CASSQDRSRVLGYTF.

CDR3 sequence reads: CASSPYNQPQHF. CDR3 nucleotide sequence: TGTGCCAGCTCACCATACAATCAGCCCCAGCATTTT. The V gene is TRBV18, the J gene TRBJ1-5; D uncertain. Germline V gene sequence: CDR1 KGHSH, CDR2 LQKENI. This CDR3 spans 12 amino acids. With 2 bases removed from V and 3 bases from J, the gap between germline ends came to 2 bases.

Written as DNA, the CDR3 is TGTGCCAGCAGCCCACGTGCGGGGAACACTGAAGCTTTCTTT. It codes for CASSPRAGNTEAFF. The V call is TRBV7-2, the J call TRBJ1-1; D is unclear. Germline loops: CDR1 SGHTA, CDR2 FQGNSA. V was pared by 5 bases and J by 1 base, with 11 bases between. The CDR3 is 14 residues long.

The genes are TRBV4-1 and TRBJ1-1, with D unclear. The V end was cut by 3 bases, the J end by 3 bases, with 8 bases between. The CDR3 has 13 amino acids. Looked up from germline, CDR1 is MGHRA and CDR2 is YSYEKL. The CDR3 reads CASSHRGDTEAFF. The CDR3 DNA follows: TGCGCCAGCAGCCATCGCGGGGACACTGAAGCTTTCTTT.

This clone occurred a few times. The chain links TRBV4-2 to TRBJ2-5; D unclear. This CDR3 contains 16 residues. Germline values: CDR1 LGHNA, CDR2 YNFKEQ. V gave up 0 bases and J gave up 5 bases, with 16 bases separating them. CDR3 sequence (DNA): TGTGCCAGCAGCCAAGATCTAGGTGCCCTTGGGGAGACCCAGTACTTC. Translating it yields CASSQDLGALGETQYF.

The chain joins TRBV15 to TRBJ1-5; maybe TRBD1 (5 bases). Germline values: CDR1 LNHNV, CDR2 YYDKDF (reference sequence). The CDR3 extends over 16 amino acids. V dropped 1 base and J dropped 1 base, with 11 bases sitting between them. CDR3: CATSRGDSYSNQPQHF. The CDR3 DNA follows: TGTGCCACCAGCAGAGGAGACAGCTACAGCAATCAGCCCCAGCATTTT.

This chain uses TRBV4-2 with TRBJ1-5; 8 bases are a match to TRBD1. Germline assignment: CDR1 LGHNA and CDR2 YNFKEQ. V was pared by 0 bases and J by 0 bases, with 10 bases of the junction left unmatched. This CDR3 has 19 amino acids. The CDR3 is CASSQDPGQGDYSNQPQHF. The CDR3 nucleotides are TGTGCCAGCAGCCAAGATCCCGGACAGGGTGATTATAGCAATCAGCCCCAGCATTTT.

This clone has only one observation. This chain links TRBV24-1 with TRBJ1-2; the D is unclear. This CDR3 comprises 15 residues. Germline V gene data show CDR1 as KGHDR and CDR2 as SFDVKD. Trimming took 3 bases from V and 6 from J, leaving 16 bases between them. Here the CDR3 reads CATSDTRGGWNGYTF. CDR3 sequence (DNA): TGTGCCACCAGTGATACCCGAGGAGGGTGGAATGGCTACACCTTC.

The V gene is TRBV5-4, the J gene TRBJ1-2; TRBD1 matches 7 bases. There are 15 residues in the CDR3. Germline CDR1 reads SGHNT; CDR2 reads YYREEE (reference sequence). The V and J ends lost 5 bases and 2 bases, in that order; junction bases with no gene match: 9. The CDR3 nucleotides are TGTGCCAGCAGTTCACAGCAACAGGGGAACTATGGCTACACCTTC. This translates into CASSSQQQGNYGYTF. The whole variable domain, remainder taken from reference TRBV5-4 and TRBJ1-2, is ETGVTQSPTHLIKTRGQQVTLRCSSQSGHNTVSWYQQALGQGPQFIFQYYREEENGRGNFPPRFSGLQFPNYSSELNVNALELDDSALYLCASSSQQQGNYGYTFGSGTRLTVV.

The rearrangement links TRBV4-3 to TRBJ2-3; TRBD2 matches 8 bases. Germline V CDR1 and CDR2: LGHNA, YSLEER. This CDR3 has 17 residues. The ends lost 0 bases at V and 8 bases at J; junction bases unmatched: 13. This chain's CDR3 is CASSQETPAGAGGTQYF. DNA of the CDR3: TGCGCCAGCAGCCAAGAAACGCCAGCGGGGGCCGGGGGTACGCAGTATTTT.

The chain links TRBV24-1 to TRBJ2-2, with a possible D match to TRBD1 (6 bases). The V gene's germline CDR1 is KGHDR and CDR2 SFDVKD. V was clipped by 4 bases and J by 3 bases, with 14 bases between them. There are 16 residues in the CDR3. CDR3 DNA: TGTGCCACCAGTGACAACAGGGTGGGGGACACCGGGGAGCTGTTTTTT. Its translation is CATSDNRVGDTGELFF.

The rearrangement joins TRBV5-5 to TRBJ1-2, with TRBD1 matching over 10 bases. The germline gives CDR1 SGHKS, CDR2 YYEKEE (reference sequence). CDR3 length: 16 residues. Trimming at V came to 4 bases and at J to 4 bases, leaving 10 bases not matched to a gene. The CDR3 loop is CASSPTPGQGVYGYTF. CDR3 nucleotide sequence: TGTGCCAGCAGCCCAACCCCCGGACAGGGGGTCTATGGCTACACCTTC.

This clone was found once. The chain carries TRBV13 and TRBJ1-6; the D gene is possibly TRBD1 (5 bases). The CDR3 runs 14 residues. Germline CDR1 PRHDT, CDR2 FYEKMQ (reference sequence). The germline V and J ends were trimmed by 4 bases and 6 bases, with 10 bases remaining between them. CDR3 protein: CASSSGGSNSPLHF. DNA of the CDR3: TGTGCCAGCAGCTCCGGGGGTAGTAATTCACCCCTCCACTTT.

The rearrangement joins TRBV15 to TRBJ2-5, with TRBD1 matching over 8 bases. From germline, CDR1 is LNHNV and CDR2 YYDKDF (reference sequence). This CDR3 spans 18 amino acids. V was pared by 1 base and J by 3 bases, with 13 bases of the junction left unmatched. In DNA, the CDR3 is TGTGCCACCAGCAGAGTCGTCAGGGGGCTGGTGGGAGAAGAGACCCAGTACTTC. Amino acid sequence: CATSRVVRGLVGEETQYF.